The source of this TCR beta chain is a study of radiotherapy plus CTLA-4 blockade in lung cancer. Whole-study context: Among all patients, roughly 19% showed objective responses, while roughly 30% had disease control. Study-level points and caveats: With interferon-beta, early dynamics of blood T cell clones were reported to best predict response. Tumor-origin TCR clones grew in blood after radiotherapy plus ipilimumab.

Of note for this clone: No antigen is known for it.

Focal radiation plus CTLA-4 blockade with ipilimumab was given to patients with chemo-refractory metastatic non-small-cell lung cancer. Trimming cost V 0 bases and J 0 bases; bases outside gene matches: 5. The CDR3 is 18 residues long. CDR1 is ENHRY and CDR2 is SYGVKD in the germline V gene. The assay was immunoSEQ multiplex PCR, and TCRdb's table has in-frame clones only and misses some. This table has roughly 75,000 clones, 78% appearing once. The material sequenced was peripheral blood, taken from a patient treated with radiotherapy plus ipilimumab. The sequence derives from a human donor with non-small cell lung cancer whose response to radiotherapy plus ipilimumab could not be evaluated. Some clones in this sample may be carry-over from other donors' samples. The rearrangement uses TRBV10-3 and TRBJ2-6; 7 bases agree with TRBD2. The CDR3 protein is CAISESLAESSGANVLTF. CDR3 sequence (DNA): TGTGCCATCAGTGAGTCGCTAGCGGAGTCCTCTGGGGCCAACGTCCTGACTTTC.